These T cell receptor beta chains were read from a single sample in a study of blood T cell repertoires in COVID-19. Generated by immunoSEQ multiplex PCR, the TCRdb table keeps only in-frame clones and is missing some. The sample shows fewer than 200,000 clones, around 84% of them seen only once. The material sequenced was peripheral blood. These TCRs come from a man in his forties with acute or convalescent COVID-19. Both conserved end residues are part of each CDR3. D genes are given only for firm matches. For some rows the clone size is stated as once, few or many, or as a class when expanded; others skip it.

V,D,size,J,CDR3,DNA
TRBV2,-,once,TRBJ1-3,CASADNGGNTIYF,TGTGCCAGCGCGGACAACGGTGGAAACACCATATATTTT
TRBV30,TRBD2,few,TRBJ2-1,CAWARLAGSEQFF,TGTGCCTGGGCTAGACTAGCGGGGAGTGAGCAGTTCTTC
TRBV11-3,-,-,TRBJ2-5,CASSLDRQETQYF,TGTGCCAGCAGCTTGGACAGACAAGAGACCCAGTACTTC
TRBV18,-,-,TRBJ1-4,CASSESIGEKLFF,TGTGCCAGCTCAGAGAGTATCGGTGAAAAACTGTTTTTT
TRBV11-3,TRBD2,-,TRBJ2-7,CASSQGLAAEQYF,TGTGCCAGCAGCCAGGGACTAGCAGCCGAGCAGTACTTC
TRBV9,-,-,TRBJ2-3,CASSVYTSSSDTQYF,TGTGCCAGCAGCGTGTATACTAGCTCCTCAGATACGCAGTATTTT
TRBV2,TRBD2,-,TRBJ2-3,CASQTSGGTDTQYF,TGTGCCAGCCAGACTAGCGGGGGCACAGATACGCAGTATTTT
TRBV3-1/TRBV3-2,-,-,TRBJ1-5,CASSQGLTNQPQHF,TGTGCCAGCAGCCAAGGACTCACCAATCAGCCCCAGCATTTT
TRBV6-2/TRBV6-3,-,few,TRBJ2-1,CASSYSPPGGVYNEQFF,TGTGCCAGCAGTTACTCCCCCCCCGGGGGAGTTTACAATGAGCAGTTCTTC
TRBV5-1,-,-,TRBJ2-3,CASSLRGLEDTQYF,TGCGCCAGCAGCTTACGAGGGTTGGAAGATACGCAGTATTTT
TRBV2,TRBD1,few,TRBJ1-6,CASTFGETGFSYNSPLHF,TGTGCCAGCACGTTTGGGGAGACAGGGTTTTCCTATAATTCACCCCTCCACTTT
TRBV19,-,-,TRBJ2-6,CASSIGGTRSGANVLTF,TGTGCCAGTAGTATCGGAGGGACCCGCTCTGGGGCCAACGTCCTAACTTTC
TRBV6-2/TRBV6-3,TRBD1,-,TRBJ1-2,CASSYSGGRGVYGYTF,TGTGCCAGCAGTTACAGCGGAGGCAGGGGGGTCTATGGCTACACCTTC
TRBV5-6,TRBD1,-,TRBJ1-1,CASSWDRVGNTEAFF,TGTGCCAGCAGCTGGGACAGGGTGGGGAACACTGAAGCTTTCTTT
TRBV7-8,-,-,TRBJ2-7,CASSLNSLEQYF,TGTGCCAGCAGCTTAAACAGTCTCGAGCAGTACTTC
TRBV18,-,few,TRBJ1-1,CASSQSGGNTEAFF,TGTGCCAGCTCTCAATCGGGGGGAAACACTGAAGCTTTCTTT
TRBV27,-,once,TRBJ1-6,CASSFLTQGNSPLHF,TGTGCCAGCAGTTTCCTGACCCAGGGTAATTCACCCCTCCACTTT
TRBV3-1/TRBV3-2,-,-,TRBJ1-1,CASSQFLSNTEAFF,TGTGCCAGCAGCCAATTTCTCAGTAACACTGAAGCTTTCTTT
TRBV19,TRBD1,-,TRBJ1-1,CASSSAVGTVFF,TGTGCCAGTAGTTCAGCGGTGGGGACAGTCTTCTTT
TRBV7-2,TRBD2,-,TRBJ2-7,CASSFGLAGGQYF,TGTGCCAGCAGCTTCGGTTTAGCGGGGGGGCAGTACTTC
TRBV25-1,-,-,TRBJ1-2,CASRDGSYGYTF,TGTGCCAGCAGGGATGGGAGCTATGGCTACACCTTC
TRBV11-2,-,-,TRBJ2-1,CASSPTLAGNNEQFF,TGTGCCAGCAGCCCGACCCTGGCGGGAAACAATGAGCAGTTCTTC
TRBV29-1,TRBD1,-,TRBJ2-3,CSVRDRGPTDTQYF,TGCAGCGTGCGGGACAGGGGGCCCACAGATACGCAGTATTTT
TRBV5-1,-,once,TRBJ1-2,CASSLTVNYGYTF,TGCGCCAGCAGCTTGACGGTTAACTATGGCTACACCTTC
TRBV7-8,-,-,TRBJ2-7,CASSYTRSEQYF,TGTGCCAGCAGTTATACTCGGAGCGAGCAGTACTTC
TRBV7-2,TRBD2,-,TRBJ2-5,CASSLTSGGGETQYF,TGTGCCAGCAGCTTAACTAGCGGGGGGGGAGAGACCCAGTACTTC
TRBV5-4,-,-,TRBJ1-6,CASGGGQLDSPLHF,TGTGCCAGCGGGGGCGGACAGCTGGATTCACCCCTCCACTTT
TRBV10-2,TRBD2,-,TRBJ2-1,CASRDLAGGRPKQFF,TGCGCCAGCAGGGACCTAGCGGGGGGCCGCCCTAAGCAGTTCTTC
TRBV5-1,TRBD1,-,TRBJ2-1,CASSLVSGQGINEQFF,TGCGCCAGCAGCTTGGTTTCGGGACAGGGGATCAATGAGCAGTTCTTC
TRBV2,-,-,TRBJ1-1,CASSGQVSTEAFF,TGTGCCAGCAGTGGACAGGTTAGCACTGAAGCTTTCTTT
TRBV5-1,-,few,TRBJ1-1,CASSSQQGNTEAFF,TGCGCCAGCAGCAGCCAACAGGGGAACACTGAAGCTTTCTTT